These 18 T cell receptor beta chains came from one sample sequenced in a study of blood T cells in healthy people across ages. Combining a sample-barcoded 5' primer with a J-beta primer mix, a second PCR ran for 7 to 11 cycles. TCRdb reanalysed the 5' RACE reads using MiXCR and keeps one entry per CDR3 protein. The data hold about 630,000 distinct CDR3 sequences, with approximately 21% observed a single time. The sequencing input was blood. Source of these receptors: a man between 65 and 85 years old in good health.

This clonotype has only a few counts. This chain uses TRBV11-2 with TRBJ2-5, with 11 bases lining up with TRBD2. Germline-derived CDR1 and CDR2 are SGHAT and FQNNGV. J was trimmed by 5 bases and V by 5 bases; bases with no gene match: 7. This CDR3 spans 15 amino acids. The CDR3 here is CASSTRLAGLETQYF. CDR3 coding DNA: TGTGCCAGCAGCACCAGACTAGCGGGATTGGAGACCCAGTACTTC. Combining the CDR3 with reference TRBV11-2 and TRBJ2-5 gives the whole variable domain EAGVAQSPRYKIIEKRQSVAFWCNPISGHATLYWYQQILGQGPKLLIQFQNNGVVDDSQLPKDRFSAERLKGVDSTLKIQPAKLEDSAVYLCASSTRLAGLETQYFGPGTRLLVL.

As to this clonotype: A much larger clonotype is one base distant, so this may be a read error. This chain connects TRBV7-9 to TRBJ2-5; 10 bases agree with TRBD2. The CDR3 loop spans 18 amino acids. CDR1 and CDR2 (germline): SEHNR, FQNEAQ (reference sequence). The DNA for the CDR3 is TGTGCCAGCAGCTTAAAAGGAGGGCTTCTAGCGGGGGCTAATGAGCGGTTCTTC. Residues: CASSLKGGLLAGANERFF.

This clonotype was recorded many times. This chain connects TRBV6-2 or TRBV6-3 to TRBJ1-5; D may be TRBD1 (6 bases). Trimming stripped 2 bases from V and 8 bases from J, with 16 bases between. The CDR3 is 15 amino acids. Germline V CDR1 and CDR2: MNHEY, SVGEGT. CDR3 in DNA: TGTGCCAGCAGTTACCTGATTAACAGGGAGGAGCCCCAGCATTTT. As protein: CASSYLINREEPQHF.

This clonotype was seen a few times. The CDR3 DNA reads as TGTGCCAGCAGCTTATCGACAGGATGGAATGAGCAGTTCTTC. As protein: CASSLSTGWNEQFF. The genes are TRBV7-9 and TRBJ2-1, with D possibly matching TRBD1 (6 bases). Between the trimmed V and J ends, which lost 2 bases and 7 bases, there was a span of 12 bases. CDR3 length: 14 amino acids. Germline-derived CDR1 and CDR2 are SEHNR and FQNEAQ (reference sequence).

This clonotype came up a few times. This sequence joins TRBV4-1 and TRBJ2-7; the D gene is possibly TRBD2 (6 bases). The CDR3 covers 16 residues. From germline, CDR1 is MGHRA and CDR2 YSYEKL. V was pared by 2 bases and J by 5 bases, with 19 bases between. The CDR3 here is CASSQRISSAGNEQYF. The CDR3 nucleotides are TGCGCCAGCAGCCAAAGAATCTCATCAGCGGGCAACGAGCAGTACTTC.

V and J are TRBV5-1 and TRBJ2-1, with D perhaps TRBD1 (6 bases). CDR3 length: 16 residues. V was pared by 6 bases and J by 2 bases, with 18 bases between. Per germline, CDR1 SGHRS and CDR2 YFSETQ. CDR3 nucleotides: TGCGCCAGCACCCCTGATGGGACAAACCCCTACAATGAGCAGTTCTTC. This encodes CASTPDGTNPYNEQFF. The full variable domain, with the rest looked up from reference TRBV5-1 and TRBJ2-1, is KAGVTQTPRYLIKTRGQQVTLSCSPISGHRSVSWYQQTPGQGLQFLFEYFSETQRNKGNFPGRFSGRQFSNSRSEMNVSTLELGDSALYLCASTPDGTNPYNEQFFGPGTRLTVL.

This chain links TRBV3-1 with TRBJ2-7, with 9 bases fitting TRBD2. Germline CDR1 reads LGHDT; CDR2 reads YNNKEL (reference sequence). The CDR3 length is 15 residues. The junction had 4 bases not matched to a gene; V was cut back by 1 base and J by 3 bases. The DNA of the CDR3 is TGTGCCAGCAGCCAAGCAAGTAGCGGGAGCTACGAGCAGTACTTC. Protein sequence: CASSQASSGSYEQYF.

This clonotype came up a few times. The CDR3 sequence is CASSQEGLAHYNEQFF. The CDR3 nucleotides read TGCGCCAGCAGCCAAGAAGGACTAGCGCATTACAATGAGCAGTTCTTC. The chain links TRBV4-1 to TRBJ2-1, with 9 bases lining up with TRBD2. The J segment lost 4 bases and the V segment lost 0 bases, leaving 4 bases of the junction unmatched. The CDR3 sequence is 16 residues long. Germline loops: CDR1 MGHRA, CDR2 YSYEKL.

This clonotype was seen a handful of times. The CDR3 is CASSYSTAGPTDTQYF. As DNA, the CDR3 is TGTGCCAGCAGTTACTCGACAGCGGGACCGACAGATACGCAGTATTTT. The chain recombines TRBV6-5 with TRBJ2-3, with 7 bases identical to TRBD2. CDR1 and CDR2 from the germline V gene are MNHEY and SVGAGI. Losses at the gene ends were 0 bases for V and 3 bases for J; bases not matched to a gene: 6. The CDR3 runs to 16 residues.

This clonotype turned up a few times. The chain is built from TRBV20-1 and TRBJ2-2; 7 bases match TRBD2. CDR1 DFQATT and CDR2 SNEGSKA come from the germline V gene (reference sequence). CDR3 size: 14 residues. Losses at the gene ends were 1 base for V and 4 bases for J; bases not matched to a gene: 3. The CDR3 DNA reads as TGCAGTGCTAGAGCGGGGGGAGGCACCGGGGAGCTGTTTTTT. Translating it yields CSARAGGGTGELFF.

This clonotype was detected only a few times. The V gene is TRBV7-8, the J gene TRBJ2-2; 9 nucleotides match TRBD2. The CDR3 has 17 residues. Germline V gives CDR1 SGHVS, CDR2 FQNEAQ. V gave up 0 bases and J gave up 5 bases; unmatched junction bases: 7. Here the CDR3 reads CASSLANAGGRTGELFF. The CDR3, as DNA: TGTGCCAGCAGCTTAGCGAATGCGGGAGGGCGAACCGGGGAGCTGTTTTTT.

The gene calls are TRBV29-1 and TRBJ2-1; TRBD2 matches 16 bases. The CDR3 length is 15 residues. V trimming: 4 bases; J trimming: 4 bases; junction bases outside the gene matches: 1. Germline V gives CDR1 SQVTM, CDR2 ANQGSEA. CDR3 nucleotide sequence: TGCAGCGTTGTGGGACTAGCGGGAGGGTACAATGAGCAGTTCTTC. Translated, it gives CSVVGLAGGYNEQFF.

The chain uses TRBV15 and TRBJ2-2; D remains unclear. CDR3 size: 13 residues. The germline V gene encodes CDR1 LNHNV and CDR2 YYDKDF (reference sequence). V gave up 7 bases and J gave up 5 bases, with 11 bases separating them. DNA for the CDR3: TGTGCCACCACGCTAGTTAGGACCGGGGAGCTGTTTTTT. Translation: CATTLVRTGELFF.

This clonotype was counted a few times. The chain recombines TRBV5-1 with TRBJ2-1; 7 bases are a match to TRBD1. The ends lost 1 base at V and 5 bases at J; junction bases unmatched: 3. The CDR3 covers 14 residues. Per the germline V gene, CDR1 is SGHRS and CDR2 is YFSETQ. CDR3 loop: CASSLRDRDNEQFF. CDR3 in DNA: TGCGCCAGCAGCTTGCGAGACAGGGACAATGAGCAGTTCTTC. Filled out from reference TRBV5-1 and TRBJ2-1, the complete variable domain reads KAGVTQTPRYLIKTRGQQVTLSCSPISGHRSVSWYQQTPGQGLQFLFEYFSETQRNKGNFPGRFSGRQFSNSRSEMNVSTLELGDSALYLCASSLRDRDNEQFFGPGTRLTVL.

In this sample, this clonotype turned up a few times. This chain joins TRBV11-2 and TRBJ2-5; 11 nucleotides line up with TRBD1. CDR1 is SGHAT, CDR2 FQNNGV, per germline. The CDR3 runs to 15 residues. V was clipped by 3 bases and J by 3 bases; unmatched bases: 3. The chain's CDR3 is CASSFGTGGKETQYF. The CDR3 nucleotides read TGTGCCAGCAGCTTCGGGACAGGGGGGAAAGAGACCCAGTACTTC.

This clonotype was seen a few times. The rearrangement uses TRBV20-1 and TRBJ2-5; D not certain. V gave up 6 bases and J gave up 0 bases, with 14 bases separating them. This CDR3 contains 14 residues. Germline CDR1 and CDR2: DFQATT and SNEGSKA (reference sequence). CDR3 in DNA: TGCAGTGCGATCCCTGGCGCAGACCAAGAGACCCAGTACTTC. Its protein is CSAIPGADQETQYF.

This clonotype was detected only a few times. The chain combines TRBV20-1 with TRBJ2-4; the match to TRBD2 covers 9 bases. This CDR3 is built from 15 residues. With 5 bases clipped from V and 8 bases from J, the junction kept 13 bases outside the gene matches. Per the germline V gene, CDR1 is DFQATT and CDR2 is SNEGSKA (reference sequence). CDR3 loop: CSALAGGLRRDIQYF. Here the CDR3 DNA reads TGCAGTGCTCTGGCGGGAGGGCTGAGGAGGGACATTCAGTACTTC.

The rearrangement links TRBV12-3 or TRBV12-4 to TRBJ1-2; no reliable D call. V was cut by 6 bases and J by 8 bases, with 16 bases left in between. CDR3 size: 13 residues. CDR3 in amino acids: CASSSSPQRGYTF. CDR3 nucleotide sequence: TGTGCCAGCAGCTCTTCCCCACAGCGGGGCTACACCTTC.